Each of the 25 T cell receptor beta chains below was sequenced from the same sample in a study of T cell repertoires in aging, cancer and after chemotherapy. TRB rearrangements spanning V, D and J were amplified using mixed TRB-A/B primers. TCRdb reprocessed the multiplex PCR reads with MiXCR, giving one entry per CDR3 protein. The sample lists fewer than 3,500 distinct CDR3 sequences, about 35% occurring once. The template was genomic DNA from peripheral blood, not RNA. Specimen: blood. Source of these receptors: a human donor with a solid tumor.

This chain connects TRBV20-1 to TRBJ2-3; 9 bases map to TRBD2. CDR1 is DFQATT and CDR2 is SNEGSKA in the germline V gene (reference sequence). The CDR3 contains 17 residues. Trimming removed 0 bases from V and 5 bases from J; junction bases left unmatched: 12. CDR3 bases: TGCAGTGCTAGAGAGTCTAAGACTAGCGGAGGGATAGATACGCAGTATTTT. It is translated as CSARESKTSGGIDTQYF.

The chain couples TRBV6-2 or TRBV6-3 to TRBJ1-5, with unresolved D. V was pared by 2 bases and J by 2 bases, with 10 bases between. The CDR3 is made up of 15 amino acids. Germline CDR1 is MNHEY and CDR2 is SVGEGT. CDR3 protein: CASSYGQVGNQPQHF. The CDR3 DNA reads TGTGCCAGCAGTTACGGTCAGGTGGGCAATCAGCCCCAGCATTTT.

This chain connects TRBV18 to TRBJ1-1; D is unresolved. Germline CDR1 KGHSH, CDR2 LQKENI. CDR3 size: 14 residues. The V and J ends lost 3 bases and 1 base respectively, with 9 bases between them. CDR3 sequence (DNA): TGTGCCAGCTCACCGCGGCAGTCGAACACTGAAGCTTTCTTT. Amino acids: CASSPRQSNTEAFF.

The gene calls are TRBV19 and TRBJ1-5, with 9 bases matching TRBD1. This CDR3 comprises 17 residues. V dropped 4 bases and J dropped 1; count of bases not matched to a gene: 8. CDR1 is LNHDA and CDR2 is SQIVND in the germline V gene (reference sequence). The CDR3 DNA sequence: TGTGCCAGTAGTAAACCCAACAGGGGGCGAAGCAATCAGCCCCAGCATTTT. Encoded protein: CASSKPNRGRSNQPQHF.

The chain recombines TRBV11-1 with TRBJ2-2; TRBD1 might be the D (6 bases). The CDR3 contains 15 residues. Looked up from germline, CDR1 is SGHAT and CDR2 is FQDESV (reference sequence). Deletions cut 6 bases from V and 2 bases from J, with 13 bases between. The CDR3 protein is CASRKPGHNTGELFF. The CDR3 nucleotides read TGTGCCAGCAGAAAACCGGGACATAACACCGGGGAGCTGTTTTTT.

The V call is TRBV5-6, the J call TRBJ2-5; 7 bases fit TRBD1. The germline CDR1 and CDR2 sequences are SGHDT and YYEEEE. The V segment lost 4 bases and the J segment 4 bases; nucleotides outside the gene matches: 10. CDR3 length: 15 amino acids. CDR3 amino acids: CASSPDPGQSETQYF. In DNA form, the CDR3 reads TGTGCCAGCAGCCCTGACCCGGGACAGTCAGAGACCCAGTACTTC.

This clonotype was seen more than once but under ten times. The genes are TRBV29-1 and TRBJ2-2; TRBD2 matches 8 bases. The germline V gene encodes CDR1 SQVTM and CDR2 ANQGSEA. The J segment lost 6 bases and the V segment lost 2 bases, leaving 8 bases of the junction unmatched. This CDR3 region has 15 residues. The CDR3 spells CSVEKGTAGAGELFF. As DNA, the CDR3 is TGCAGCGTTGAAAAAGGAACAGCGGGGGCCGGGGAGCTGTTTTTT.

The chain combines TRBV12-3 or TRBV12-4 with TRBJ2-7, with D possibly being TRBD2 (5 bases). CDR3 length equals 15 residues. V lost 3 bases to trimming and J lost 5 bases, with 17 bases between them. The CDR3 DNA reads TGTGCCAGCAGTTTTCCTCCAGGAGGATTGCACGAGCAGTACTTC. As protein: CASSFPPGGLHEQYF.

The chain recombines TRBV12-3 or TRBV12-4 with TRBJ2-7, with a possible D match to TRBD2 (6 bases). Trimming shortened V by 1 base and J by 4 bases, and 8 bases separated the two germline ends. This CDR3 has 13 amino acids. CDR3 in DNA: TGTGCCAGCAGTTTAGGGAGCGGGTACGAGCAGTACTTC. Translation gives CASSLGSGYEQYF.

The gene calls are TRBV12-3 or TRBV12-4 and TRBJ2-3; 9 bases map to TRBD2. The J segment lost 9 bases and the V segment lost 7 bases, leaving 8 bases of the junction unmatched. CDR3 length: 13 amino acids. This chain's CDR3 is CASTTGLAKTQYF. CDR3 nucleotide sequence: TGTGCCAGCACCACTGGACTAGCGAAGACGCAGTATTTT.

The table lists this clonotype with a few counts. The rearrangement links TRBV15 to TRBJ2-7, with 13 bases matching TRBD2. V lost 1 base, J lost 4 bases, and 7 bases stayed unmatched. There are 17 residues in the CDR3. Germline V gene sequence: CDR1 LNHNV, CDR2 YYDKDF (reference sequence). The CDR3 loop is CATSRAGTSGAYYEQYF. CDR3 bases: TGTGCCACCAGCAGAGCTGGGACTAGCGGGGCATATTACGAGCAGTACTTC.

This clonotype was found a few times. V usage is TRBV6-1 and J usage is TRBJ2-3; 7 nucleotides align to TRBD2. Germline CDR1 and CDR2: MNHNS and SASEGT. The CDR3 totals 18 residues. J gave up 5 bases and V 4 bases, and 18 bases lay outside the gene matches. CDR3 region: CASSVSAGTNQLQDTQYF. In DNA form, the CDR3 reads TGTGCCAGCAGTGTCTCGGCGGGGACTAATCAGTTGCAAGATACGCAGTATTTT.

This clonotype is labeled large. In DNA form, the CDR3 reads TGCAGCGTTGATCAGTCCGGGACAGGGTACAATGAGCAGTTCTTC. This gives the protein CSVDQSGTGYNEQFF. V is TRBV29-1 and J is TRBJ2-1; 9 nucleotides agree with TRBD1. V shed 3 bases, J shed 4 bases, and the junction held 7 bases outside the gene matches. The CDR3 extends over 15 amino acids. CDR1 SQVTM and CDR2 ANQGSEA come from the germline V gene.

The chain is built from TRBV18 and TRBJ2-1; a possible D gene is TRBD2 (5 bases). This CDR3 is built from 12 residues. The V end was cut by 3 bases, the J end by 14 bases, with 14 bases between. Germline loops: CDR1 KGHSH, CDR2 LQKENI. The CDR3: CASSPEGLGKFF. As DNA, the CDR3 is TGTGCCAGCTCACCTGAGGGCCTGGGGAAGTTCTTC.

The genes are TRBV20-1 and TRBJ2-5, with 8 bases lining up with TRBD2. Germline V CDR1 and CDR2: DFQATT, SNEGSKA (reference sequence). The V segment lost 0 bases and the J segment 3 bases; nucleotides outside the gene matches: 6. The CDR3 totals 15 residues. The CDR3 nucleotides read TGCAGTGCTAGAGACATCCGGGGGGGAGAAGAGACCCAGTACTTC. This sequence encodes CSARDIRGGEETQYF.

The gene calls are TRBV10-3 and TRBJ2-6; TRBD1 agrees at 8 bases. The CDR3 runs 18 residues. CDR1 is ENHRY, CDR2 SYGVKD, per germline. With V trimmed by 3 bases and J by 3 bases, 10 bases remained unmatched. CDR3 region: CAISDSRTGKSGANVLTF. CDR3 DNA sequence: TGTGCCATCAGTGACTCAAGGACAGGGAAAAGTGGGGCCAACGTCCTGACTTTC.

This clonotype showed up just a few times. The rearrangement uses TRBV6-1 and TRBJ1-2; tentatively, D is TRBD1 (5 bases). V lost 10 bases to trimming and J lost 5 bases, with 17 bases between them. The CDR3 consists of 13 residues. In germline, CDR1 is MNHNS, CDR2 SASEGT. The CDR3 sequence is CAISVGRDYGYTF. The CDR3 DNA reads TGTGCCATAAGCGTGGGCAGGGATTATGGCTACACCTTC.

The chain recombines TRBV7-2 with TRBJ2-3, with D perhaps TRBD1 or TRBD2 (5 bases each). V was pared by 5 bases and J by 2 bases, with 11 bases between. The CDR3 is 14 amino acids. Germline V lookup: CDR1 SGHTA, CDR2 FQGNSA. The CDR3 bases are TGTGCCAGCAGCCCTTACGGGGCCACAGATACGCAGTATTTT. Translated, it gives CASSPYGATDTQYF.

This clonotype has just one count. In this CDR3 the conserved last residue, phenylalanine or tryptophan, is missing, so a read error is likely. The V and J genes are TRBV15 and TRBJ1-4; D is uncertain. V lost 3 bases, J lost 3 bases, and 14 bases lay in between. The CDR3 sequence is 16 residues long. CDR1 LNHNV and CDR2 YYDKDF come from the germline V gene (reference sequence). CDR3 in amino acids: CATSSGLKAANEKLFY. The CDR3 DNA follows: TGTGCCACCAGCAGTGGACTCAAAGCTGCTAATGAAAAACTGTTTTAT.

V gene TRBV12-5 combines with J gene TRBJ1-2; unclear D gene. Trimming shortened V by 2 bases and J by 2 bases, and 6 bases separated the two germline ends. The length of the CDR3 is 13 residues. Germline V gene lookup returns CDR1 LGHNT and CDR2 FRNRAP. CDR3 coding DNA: TGTGCTAGTGGTTTGCGGCAGAACTATGGCTACACCTTC. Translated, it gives CASGLRQNYGYTF.

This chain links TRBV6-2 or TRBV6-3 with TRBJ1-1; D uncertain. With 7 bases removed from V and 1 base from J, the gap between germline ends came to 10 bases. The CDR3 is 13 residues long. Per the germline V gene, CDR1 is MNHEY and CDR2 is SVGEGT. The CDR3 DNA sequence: TGTGCCAGCAATTCCCCACAGAACACTGAAGCTTTCTTT. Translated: CASNSPQNTEAFF.

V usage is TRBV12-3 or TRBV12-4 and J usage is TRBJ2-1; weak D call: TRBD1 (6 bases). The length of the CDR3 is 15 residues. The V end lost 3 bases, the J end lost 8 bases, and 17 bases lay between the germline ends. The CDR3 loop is CASSFMARGSDEQFF. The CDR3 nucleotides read TGTGCCAGCAGTTTTATGGCCAGGGGTTCGGATGAGCAGTTCTTC.

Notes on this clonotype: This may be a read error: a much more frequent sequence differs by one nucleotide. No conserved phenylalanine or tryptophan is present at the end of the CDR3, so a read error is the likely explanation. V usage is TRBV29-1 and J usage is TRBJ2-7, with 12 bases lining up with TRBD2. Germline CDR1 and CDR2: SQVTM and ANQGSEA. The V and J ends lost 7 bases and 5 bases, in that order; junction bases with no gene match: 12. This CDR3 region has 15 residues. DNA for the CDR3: TGCAGCGCCAAATTCCGACTAGCGGGGGAAAACGAGCAGTACTTA. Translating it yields CSAKFRLAGENEQYL.

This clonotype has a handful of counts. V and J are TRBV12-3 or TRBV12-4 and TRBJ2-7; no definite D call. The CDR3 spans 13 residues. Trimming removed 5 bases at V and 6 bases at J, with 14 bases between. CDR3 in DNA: TGTGCCAGCAGTCCCTGGACGGGTTTCGAGCAGTACTTC. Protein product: CASSPWTGFEQYF.

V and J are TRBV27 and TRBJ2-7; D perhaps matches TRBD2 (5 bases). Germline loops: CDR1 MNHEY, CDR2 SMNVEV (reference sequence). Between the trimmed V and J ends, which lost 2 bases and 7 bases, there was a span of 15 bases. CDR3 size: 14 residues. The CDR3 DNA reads TGTGCCAGCAGTTTAAGAGAGGGTCAGTTTGAGCAGTACTTC. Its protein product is CASSLREGQFEQYF.